The clone carrying this T cell receptor beta chain was recorded many times. As yet, its antigen is unknown. In germline, CDR1 is PRHDT, CDR2 FYEKMQ (reference sequence). The CDR3 sequence is 13 residues long. The J segment lost 7 bases and the V segment lost 5 bases, leaving 8 bases of the junction unmatched. Exclusion of patients followed from uncontrolled infection, other autoimmune disease, pregnancy or lactation. This sample is drawn from a study of T cells in Graves' hyperthyroidism and ophthalmopathy. On the study more broadly: Before any treatment, at initial diagnosis, peripheral blood was collected. Study observations and caveats: Appearing also in blood were most of the thyroid clonotypes expanded above 0.001.

Amplification of TCR beta CDR3 regions used RNA as the template. First-round RT-PCR targeting the TCR CDR3 was performed with the HTBI primer set. TCRdb re-called the multiplex PCR reads with MiXCR, one entry per CDR3 protein. The data contain about 560,000 distinct CDR3 sequences, approximately 15% of them seen just once; the ten biggest clones take up about 20%. This sequence was found in a woman aged 18 to 35 with Graves' hyperthyroidism. The sample was blood. This rearrangement joins TRBV13 to TRBJ2-7; 7 nucleotides match TRBD2. CDR3 in amino acids: CASSPGTTWEQYF. DNA of the CDR3: TGTGCCAGCAGCCCCGGGACTACTTGGGAGCAGTACTTC.